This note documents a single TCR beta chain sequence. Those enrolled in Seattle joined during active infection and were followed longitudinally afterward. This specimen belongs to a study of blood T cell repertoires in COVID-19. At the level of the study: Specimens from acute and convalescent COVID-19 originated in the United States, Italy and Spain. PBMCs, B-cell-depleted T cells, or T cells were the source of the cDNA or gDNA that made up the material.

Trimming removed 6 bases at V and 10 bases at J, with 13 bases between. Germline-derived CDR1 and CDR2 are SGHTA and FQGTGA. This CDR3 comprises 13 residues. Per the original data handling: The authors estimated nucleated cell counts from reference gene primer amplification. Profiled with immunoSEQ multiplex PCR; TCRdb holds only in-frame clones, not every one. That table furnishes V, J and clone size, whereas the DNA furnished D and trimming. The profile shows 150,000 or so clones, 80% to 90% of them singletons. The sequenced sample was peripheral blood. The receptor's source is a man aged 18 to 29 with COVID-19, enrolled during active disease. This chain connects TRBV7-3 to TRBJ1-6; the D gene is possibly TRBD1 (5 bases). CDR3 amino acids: CASSAGGYSPLHF. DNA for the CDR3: TGTGCCAGCAGTGCCGGGGGGTACTCACCCCTCCACTTT.